Reported below is one T cell receptor beta chain. This sample is drawn from a study of OX40 agonist ivuxolimab in advanced cancers. The germline V gene encodes CDR1 MNHEY and CDR2 SMNVEV (reference sequence). Trimming left V 3 bases short and J 3 bases short, with 13 bases between. This CDR3 contains 15 residues. TCRdb keeps only in-frame clones here, not all; method: immunoSEQ multiplex PCR. The sample lists 55,000 to 75,000 clones, about 85% occurring once. The sequence was collected from an adult with an advanced solid tumor such as melanoma, head and neck, liver or kidney cancer. The gene calls are TRBV27 and TRBJ2-3; TRBD2 is a possible D gene (5 bases). Specimen: CD4+ or CD8+ T cells sorted from blood, collected in a trial of the OX40 agonist ivuxolimab. CDR3 amino acids: CASSFSRAQTDTQYF. The CDR3 DNA reads TGTGCCAGCAGTTTTTCGAGGGCCCAAACAGATACGCAGTATTTT.